These 20 T cell receptor beta chains came from one sample sequenced in a study of T cell repertoires in cytomegalovirus infection. TCRdb reprocessed the reads via MiXCR and lists one record per CDR3 protein. The sample has 680,000 or so distinct CDR3 sequences, roughly 30% seen once; the top ten hold 18%. The antigens for these receptors are not known. The sequences come from cultured PBMCs, collected from culture after CMV antigen stimulation. The receptors derive from a human donor in good health (CMV status not recorded). Some clones in this sample may be carry-over from other donors' samples.

The chain has TRBV10-3 and TRBJ2-6, with 7 bases lining up with TRBD1. Trimming removed 8 bases from V and 11 bases from J; junction bases left unmatched: 3. The CDR3 has 11 residues. Germline V CDR1 and CDR2: ENHRY, SYGVKD. Here the CDR3 reads CAIGTDYVLTF. In nucleotides, the CDR3 is TGTGCCATCGGGACAGACTACGTCCTGACTTTC.

The rearrangement joins TRBV6-2 or TRBV6-3 to TRBJ2-1; 8 bases match TRBD2. V shed 4 bases, J shed 0 bases, and the junction held 8 bases outside the gene matches. This CDR3 region has 17 residues. Germline CDR1 is MNHEY and CDR2 is SVGEGT. CDR3 in DNA: TGTGCCAGCAGTTCGAAATTAGCGGGAAGCTCCTACAATGAGCAGTTCTTC. Translated, it gives CASSSKLAGSSYNEQFF.

This clonotype occurred many times. The CDR3 DNA reads TGTGCCAGCAGCTTAGCGTCGGGGGGCCCTAACTATGGCTACACCTTC. This translates into CASSLASGGPNYGYTF. The chain carries TRBV7-2 and TRBJ1-2; a weak D match, TRBD1 (6 bases). In germline, CDR1 is SGHTA, CDR2 FQGNSA. Trimming removed 0 bases from V and 0 bases from J, with 11 bases in between. The CDR3 spans 16 residues.

This clonotype was seen once. The V call is TRBV6-5, the J call TRBJ1-6; possible D gene TRBD1, 5 bases. Germline lookup yields CDR1 MNHEY and CDR2 SVGAGI. V was trimmed by 2 bases and J by 1 base, leaving 9 bases between them. The CDR3 loop spans 16 amino acids. Written as DNA, the CDR3 is TGTGCCAGCAGTTACGGGGCCAGGTCCTATAATTCACCCCTCCACTTT. It codes for CASSYGARSYNSPLHF.

CDR3 sequence reads: CASSPTLASRGAQYF. The CDR3 DNA sequence: TGTGCCAGCAGTCCCACACTAGCCTCCCGAGGGGCCCAGTACTTC. The V gene is TRBV7-2, the J gene TRBJ2-5; D might be TRBD2 (6 bases). Trimming removed 6 bases at V and 9 bases at J, with 23 bases between. The CDR3 loop spans 15 amino acids. Germline lookup yields CDR1 SGHTA and CDR2 FQGNSA. Based on the CDR3 plus reference TRBV7-2 and TRBJ2-5, the full variable domain is GAGVSQSPSNKVTEKGKDVELRCDPISGHTALYWYRQSLGQGLEFLIYFQGNSAPDKSGLPSDRFSAERTGGSVSTLTIQRTQQEDSAVYLCASSPTLASRGAQYFGPGTRLLVL.

With regard to this clonotype: Relative to the germline gene, one junction end is altered; a read error may explain this. The CDR3 bases are TGTGCCAGCAGTTTTCAAGGGTCAAACTATGGCTGCACCTTC. Its protein product is CASSFQGSNYGCTF. The rearrangement links TRBV27 to TRBJ1-2; D gene uncertain. The germline gives CDR1 MNHEY, CDR2 SMNVEV (reference sequence). This CDR3 is 14 amino acids long.

The CDR3 loop reads CAISDPHGSTDTQYF. In nucleotides, the CDR3 is TGTGCCATCAGTGATCCCCACGGATCCACAGATACGCAGTATTTT. This chain connects TRBV10-3 to TRBJ2-3; D ambiguous. CDR3 length equals 15 residues. V was shortened by 3 bases and J by 2 bases, with 12 bases between the two germline ends. CDR1 is ENHRY, CDR2 SYGVKD, per germline.

CDR3 coding DNA: TGTGCCACCAGCAGAGATCTGGTGGGTAGCGGGAGTGAGACCCAGTACTTC. Translation: CATSRDLVGSGSETQYF. V is TRBV15 and J is TRBJ2-5, with 9 nucleotides matching TRBD2. V was clipped by 0 bases and J by 5 bases; unmatched bases: 10. The CDR3 runs 17 residues. Looked up from germline, CDR1 is LNHNV and CDR2 is YYDKDF (reference sequence).

A word on this clonotype: A read error may be the cause here, since a much bigger clone is one base away. The J gene is TRBJ1-6, the V gene TRBV7-8, with D possibly matching TRBD1 (6 bases). Germline CDR1 is SGHVS and CDR2 is FQNEAQ. This CDR3 is 16 amino acids long. CDR3 protein: CASRNGGQSPHSPFHF. For the CDR3, the DNA is TGTGCCAGCAGAAACGGGGGCCAAAGCCCCCATTCACCCTTCCACTTT.

This clonotype was seen more than once but under ten times. The chain has TRBV10-3 and TRBJ2-1; 12 bases are a match to TRBD2. The CDR3 has 16 residues. V lost 3 bases, J lost 9 bases, and 9 bases stayed unmatched. The germline CDR1 and CDR2 sequences are ENHRY and SYGVKD. CDR3 amino acids: CAISDGTSGRGLEQFF. In nucleotides, the CDR3 is TGTGCCATCAGTGATGGGACTAGCGGGCGTGGTCTTGAGCAGTTCTTC.

V is TRBV14 and J is TRBJ1-3; D gene ambiguous. Trimming pared 4 bases from V and 4 bases from J, leaving 14 bases between. Germline CDR1 and CDR2: SGHDN and FVKESK. CDR3 length: 15 amino acids. CDR3 DNA: TGTGCCAGCAGCCCAACCCGGACCGACGGAAACACCATATATTTT. It specifies CASSPTRTDGNTIYF.

The chain joins TRBV7-6 to TRBJ1-6; 7 nucleotides agree with TRBD1. CDR3 length equals 15 residues. The V segment lost 5 bases and the J segment 6 bases; nucleotides outside the gene matches: 7. The germline CDR1 and CDR2 sequences are SGHVS and FNYEAQ. Here the CDR3 DNA reads TGTGCCAGCAGCCGTTACCGGGACAGTAATTCACCCCTCCACTTT. Its protein is CASSRYRDSNSPLHF.

The V gene is TRBV6-1, the J gene TRBJ1-1; D remains unclear. Germline-derived CDR1 and CDR2 are MNHNS and SASEGT. The CDR3 runs to 15 residues. V gave up 4 bases and J gave up 1 base, with 13 bases separating them. CDR3 bases: TGTGCCAGCAGTGCTCAACACCACGAGAACACTGAAGCTTTCTTT. It encodes CASSAQHHENTEAFF.

This clonotype was observed a few times. The rearrangement uses TRBV20-1 and TRBJ2-1; 9 positions agree with TRBD2. The CDR3 has 15 residues. The V segment lost 6 bases and the J segment 4 bases; nucleotides outside the gene matches: 10. The germline V gene encodes CDR1 DFQATT and CDR2 SNEGSKA (reference sequence). CDR3 protein: CSAPPLAGMYNEQFF. CDR3 sequence (DNA): TGCAGTGCCCCCCCCCTAGCGGGAATGTACAATGAGCAGTTCTTC.

CDR3: CASSPTIYHEQYF. The CDR3 coding sequence is TGTGCCAGCAGCCCTACAATTTACCACGAGCAGTACTTC. The J gene is TRBJ2-7, the V gene TRBV7-8; D is unclear. V lost 5 bases and J 5 bases, leaving 13 bases between the germline ends. From germline, CDR1 is SGHVS and CDR2 FQNEAQ. The CDR3 is 13 amino acids.

This clonotype was found a few times. This chain uses TRBV7-6 with TRBJ1-6; TRBD1 aligns across 7 bases. The CDR3 consists of 16 residues. CDR1 is SGHVS and CDR2 is FNYEAQ in the germline V gene. With 4 bases clipped from V and 7 bases from J, the junction kept 10 bases outside the gene matches. CDR3 nucleotides: TGTGCCAGCAGCTCCCTTAACAGGGGTGTGAATTCACCCCTCCACTTT. Encoded protein: CASSSLNRGVNSPLHF.

This clonotype has at least ten counts. The chain recombines TRBV7-2 with TRBJ1-5; TRBD1 might be the D (6 bases). Germline V gives CDR1 SGHTA, CDR2 FQGNSA. This CDR3 is 12 amino acids long. Trimming pared 5 bases from V and 9 bases from J, leaving 11 bases between. The CDR3 spells CASSPQGGPQHF. In DNA form, the CDR3 reads TGTGCCAGCAGCCCACAGGGCGGGCCCCAGCATTTT.

This clonotype was seen a few times. The chain uses TRBV4-1 and TRBJ1-3; no reliable D call. The CDR3 length is 18 residues. Trimming removed 0 bases from V and 2 bases from J, with 17 bases in between. Germline assignment: CDR1 MGHRA and CDR2 YSYEKL. Here the CDR3 reads CASSQDFGVRRTGNTIYF. CDR3 nucleotides: TGCGCCAGCAGCCAAGATTTCGGGGTGAGGAGAACTGGAAACACCATATATTTT.

This clonotype was counted between two and nine times. This chain joins TRBV6-5 and TRBJ2-7; D is possibly TRBD2 (6 bases). The V end was cut by 5 bases, the J end by 4 bases, with 12 bases between. The V gene's germline CDR1 is MNHEY and CDR2 SVGAGI. The CDR3 loop spans 13 amino acids. The CDR3 nucleotides read TGTGCCAGCAGTAGGGGACTTATATACGAGCAGTACTTC. This sequence encodes CASSRGLIYEQYF.

This clonotype was detected a few times. The gene calls are TRBV15 and TRBJ1-6; D unresolved. Germline values: CDR1 LNHNV, CDR2 YYDKDF (reference sequence). V lost 3 bases and J 3 bases, leaving 6 bases between the germline ends. The CDR3 loop spans 14 amino acids. CDR3 sequence (DNA): TGTGCCACCAGCAGGAAGGGCTATAATTCACCCCTCCACTTT. Protein sequence: CATSRKGYNSPLHF.